The 21 T cell receptor beta chains given below trace back to one sample, sequenced in a study of T cell changes during pregnancy in multiple sclerosis (dated by TCRdb to the late 2010s). The library was built by means of the immunoSEQ multiplex PCR assay. In its TCRdb copy, this immuneACCESS table keeps in-frame sequences only and misses some clones. Where compared with another copy, unresolved V genes explain less than half of these, and the others have no known cause. Counted in this sample were roughly 18,000 clones; about 88% of them appeared once. The top ten clonotypes cover 1.3% of the sample. Here the sequenced sample was CD4+ T cells from peripheral blood mononuclear cells, taken in the first trimester of pregnancy. The receptors derive from a female donor in good health, enrolled as a control in a pregnancy study.

This chain links TRBV14 with TRBJ2-7, with 10 bases that match TRBD2. This CDR3 has 15 residues. Germline V gene data show CDR1 as SGHDN and CDR2 as FVKESK. The V and J ends lost 4 bases and 2 bases, in that order; junction bases with no gene match: 5. As DNA, the CDR3 is TGTGCCAGCAGCCGCGTGCTAGCGGGAGCCTACGAGCAGTACTTC. Amino acids: CASSRVLAGAYEQYF. Full variable domain (outside the CDR3, taken from reference TRBV14 and TRBJ2-7): EAGVTQFPSHSVIEKGQTVTLRCDPISGHDNLYWYRRVMGKEIKFLLHFVKESKQDESGMPNNRFLAERTGGTYSTLKVQPAELEDSGVYFCASSRVLAGAYEQYFGPGTRLTVT.

DNA for the CDR3: TGCAAAACCCCAGGGGGAAACACCTTC. It translates to CKTPGGNTF. The genes are TRBV12-2 and TRBJ1-2; TRBD1 is the table's D call, not checked against the DNA. TRBV12-2 is shown as a pseudogene. This CDR3 has 9 residues.

This rearrangement joins TRBV9 to TRBJ1-2; unclear D gene. CDR1 SGDLS and CDR2 YYNGEE come from the germline V gene. Trimming removed 2 bases at V and 9 bases at J, with 20 bases between. CDR3 length: 15 residues. The CDR3 region has the DNA TGTGCCAGCAGCGTTGACGCCCTCCAACCTAGGAGCTACACCTTC. Its translation is CASSVDALQPRSYTF. Supplemented by reference TRBV9 and TRBJ1-2, the full variable domain reads DSGVTQTPKHLITATGQRVTLRCSPRSGDLSVYWYQQSLDQGLQFLIQYYNGEERAKGNILERFSAQQFPDLHSELNLSSLELGDSALYFCASSVDALQPRSYTFGSGTRLTVV.

The chain is built from TRBV7-9 and TRBJ1-1; D not certain. Trimming took off 5 bases at V and 6 bases at J, with 10 bases between the two ends. CDR1 is SEHNR and CDR2 is FQNEAQ in the germline V gene (reference sequence). The CDR3 has 12 amino acids. The CDR3 nucleotides are TGTGCCAGCAGCCCAGGCGTTTCTGAAGCTTTCTTT. Its protein product is CASSPGVSEAFF.

The chain combines TRBV18 with TRBJ2-3, with D uncertain. The germline CDR1 and CDR2 sequences are KGHSH and LQKENI. V lost 2 bases, J lost 2 bases, and 11 bases lay in between. The CDR3 length is 15 residues. CDR3 amino acids: CASSPLYYNTDTQYF. CDR3 bases: TGTGCCAGCTCACCATTGTACTACAACACAGATACGCAGTATTTT.

The chain employs TRBV29-1 and TRBJ1-2, with TRBD1 matching over 9 bases. The CDR3 consists of 11 residues. V lost 7 bases to trimming and J lost 7 bases; unmatched junction nucleotides: 4. Germline V gene data show CDR1 as SQVTM and CDR2 as ANQGSEA. The CDR3 nucleotides are TGCAGCGCTTGGGACAGGGTTGGCTACACCTTC. Its protein product is CSAWDRVGYTF.

The gene calls are TRBV7-8 and TRBJ2-3; TRBD2 is a possible D gene (6 bases). Trimming cost V 5 bases and J 3 bases, with 9 bases left between them. Germline lookup yields CDR1 SGHVS and CDR2 FQNEAQ. This CDR3 comprises 13 residues. CDR3 protein: CASSRGGTDTQYF. The DNA for the CDR3 is TGTGCCAGCAGCCGCGGAGGGACAGATACGCAGTATTTT.

The chain links TRBV5-4 to TRBJ2-7; 13 bases fit TRBD2. Per the germline V gene, CDR1 is SGHNT and CDR2 is YYREEE (reference sequence). The CDR3 is 15 residues long. Germline trimming cut 4 bases from V and 7 bases from J; bases unmatched to any gene: 8. CDR3 nucleotides: TGTGCCAGCAGCCCCGGACTAGCGGGGGTTTATGAGCAGTACTTC. It translates to CASSPGLAGVYEQYF.

The V gene is TRBV4-3, the J gene TRBJ2-5; TRBD2 agrees at 10 bases. This CDR3 contains 14 residues. The V and J ends lost 4 bases and 2 bases, in that order; junction bases with no gene match: 1. Germline V lookup: CDR1 LGHNA, CDR2 YSLEER. The CDR3 protein is CASSPAGGQETQYF. The CDR3 nucleotides read TGCGCCAGCAGCCCAGCGGGGGGGCAAGAGACCCAGTACTTC.

This clone was detected once. V gene TRBV27 combines with J gene TRBJ2-5, with 11 bases identical to TRBD1. V was pared by 4 bases and J by 4 bases, with 5 bases of the junction left unmatched. CDR1 and CDR2 (germline): MNHEY, SMNVEV (reference sequence). This CDR3 comprises 15 residues. The CDR3 region has the DNA TGTGCCAGCAGTTCGACCGGGACAGGGGGAGAGACCCAGTACTTC. It codes for CASSSTGTGGETQYF.

The CDR3 loop reads CASSLRGTNTEAFF. The CDR3, as DNA: TGTGCCAGCTCACTCCGGGGGACGAACACTGAAGCTTTCTTT. This sequence joins TRBV18 and TRBJ1-1, with a weak D call TRBD1 (5 bases). The CDR3 has 14 residues. Germline CDR1 and CDR2: KGHSH and LQKENI. Trimming stripped 4 bases from V and 1 base from J, with 10 bases between.

This chain joins TRBV18 and TRBJ1-4, with D maybe TRBD1 (6 bases). With 4 bases removed from V and 0 bases from J, the gap between germline ends came to 9 bases. The CDR3 has 15 residues. Germline values: CDR1 KGHSH, CDR2 LQKENI. The CDR3: CASSLTGTTNEKLFF. CDR3 DNA: TGTGCCAGCTCACTTACAGGGACAACTAATGAAAAACTGTTTTTT.

The rearrangement links TRBV25-1 to TRBJ1-2; D unclear. Germline lookup yields CDR1 MGHDK and CDR2 SYGVNS. V lost 2 bases and J lost 3, with 13 bases in between. CDR3 length: 15 residues. The CDR3 loop is CASSEPGIQDYGYTF. The CDR3 nucleotides read TGTGCCAGCAGTGAACCGGGGATACAAGACTATGGCTACACCTTC.

The chain joins TRBV14 to TRBJ2-7; 10 bases fit TRBD2. V shed 5 bases, J shed 6 bases, and the junction held 10 bases outside the gene matches. From germline, CDR1 is SGHDN and CDR2 FVKESK. This CDR3 is built from 15 residues. The CDR3 coding sequence is TGTGCCAGCAGCTTCAATCTAGCGGGAGCCTCCGAGCAGTACTTC. Its translation: CASSFNLAGASEQYF. The whole variable domain, filled in from reference TRBV14 and TRBJ2-7, reads EAGVTQFPSHSVIEKGQTVTLRCDPISGHDNLYWYRRVMGKEIKFLLHFVKESKQDESGMPNNRFLAERTGGTYSTLKVQPAELEDSGVYFCASSFNLAGASEQYFGPGTRLTVT.

This clone was picked up a small number of times. The gene calls are TRBV6-5 and TRBJ2-1; 11 positions agree with TRBD2. The CDR3 runs 16 residues. Germline V CDR1 and CDR2: MNHEY, SVGAGI. Trimming cost V 7 bases and J 3 bases; bases outside gene matches: 8. The CDR3 region has the DNA TGTGCCAGCATTCACTCCGGGACTAGCGGCTACAATGAGCAGTTCTTC. This codes for CASIHSGTSGYNEQFF.

The chain carries TRBV7-2 and TRBJ2-5; tentative D call: TRBD2 (5 bases). The V gene lost 2 bases and the J gene lost 5 bases, with 9 bases spanning the gap. The length of the CDR3 is 13 residues. Looked up from germline, CDR1 is SGHTA and CDR2 is FQGNSA. This chain's CDR3 is CASSLLGGETQYF. The CDR3 bases are TGTGCCAGCAGCTTATTGGGCGGGGAGACCCAGTACTTC.

The V call is TRBV19, the J call TRBJ2-2; TRBD1 is a possible D gene (5 bases). V dropped 2 bases and J dropped 5 bases, with 9 bases sitting between them. This CDR3 spans 14 amino acids. Germline-derived CDR1 and CDR2 are LNHDA and SQIVND (reference sequence). CDR3 sequence (DNA): TGTGCCAGTAGTATACAGGGTTGGACCGGGGAGCTGTTTTTT. Its protein product is CASSIQGWTGELFF.

The rearrangement uses TRBV5-4 and TRBJ1-2, with D perhaps TRBD1 (5 bases). V lost 6 bases and J lost 3, with 12 bases in between. Per germline, CDR1 SGHNT and CDR2 YYREEE (reference sequence). The CDR3 has 13 residues. CDR3 amino acids: CASTRWGDYGYTF. For the CDR3, the DNA is TGTGCCAGCACACGGTGGGGCGACTATGGCTACACCTTC.

The chain recombines TRBV28 with TRBJ1-5, with D maybe TRBD1 (5 bases). This CDR3 is built from 12 residues. V was shortened by 3 bases and J by 11 bases, with 11 bases between the two germline ends. In germline, CDR1 is MDHEN, CDR2 SYDVKM. The CDR3 sequence: CASSLEGMAQHF. The CDR3, as DNA: TGTGCCAGCAGTTTGGAGGGGATGGCCCAGCATTTT.

The chain employs TRBV7-9 and TRBJ1-5; 7 nucleotides match TRBD1. The ends lost 5 bases at V and 1 base at J; junction bases unmatched: 5. The CDR3 has 15 residues. Per germline, CDR1 SEHNR and CDR2 FQNEAQ (reference sequence). CDR3 in DNA: TGTGCCAGCAGCCCAGGGGGAGGAAGCAATCAGCCCCAGCATTTT. Amino acids: CASSPGGGSNQPQHF.

The V and J genes are TRBV5-4 and TRBJ2-7, with D maybe TRBD2 (7 bases). Germline CDR1 reads SGHNT; CDR2 reads YYREEE (reference sequence). With 0 bases removed from V and 7 bases from J, the gap between germline ends came to 17 bases. This CDR3 spans 15 amino acids. CDR3 sequence reads: CASSLAGGPPWEQYF. In nucleotides, the CDR3 is TGTGCCAGCAGCTTGGCCGGGGGGCCCCCTTGGGAGCAGTACTTC.